The clone carrying this T cell receptor beta chain was picked up a small number of times. The CDR3 carries no conserved terminal phenylalanine or tryptophan, so it likely arises from a read error. The germline V gene encodes CDR1 SQVTM and CDR2 ANQGSEA. V was pared by 4 bases and J by 5 bases, with 9 bases between. The CDR3 contains 12 residues. Through a sample-barcoded 5' primer and a J-beta primer mix, a second PCR was run for roughly 7 to 12 cycles. One entry per CDR3 protein results from TCRdb running MiXCR on the 5' RACE reads. The table includes 600,000 to 1,000,000 distinct CDR3 sequences, approximately 25% detected once. This record belongs to a study of blood T cells in healthy people across ages. The data also belong to a second study, concerning T cells of mothers and their children. From that study: With unrelated pairs as the comparison, related mother-child pairs had a slightly higher overlap that was not significant.

The genes are TRBV29-1 and TRBJ2-1; D is ambiguous. The sequencing input was blood. This sequence was found in a boy aged 5-17 years in good health. The chain's CDR3 is CSVVPANNEQFL. The CDR3 nucleotides read TGCAGCGTTGTTCCAGCCAACAATGAGCAGTTCCTC.